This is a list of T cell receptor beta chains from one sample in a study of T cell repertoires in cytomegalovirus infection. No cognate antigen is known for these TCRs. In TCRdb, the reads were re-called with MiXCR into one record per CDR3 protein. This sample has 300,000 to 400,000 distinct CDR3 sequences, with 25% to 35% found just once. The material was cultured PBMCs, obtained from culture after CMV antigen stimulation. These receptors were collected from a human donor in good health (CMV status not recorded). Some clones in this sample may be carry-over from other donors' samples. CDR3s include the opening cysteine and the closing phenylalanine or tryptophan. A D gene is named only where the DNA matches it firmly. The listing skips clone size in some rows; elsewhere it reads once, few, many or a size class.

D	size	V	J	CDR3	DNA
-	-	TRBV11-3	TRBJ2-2	CASSPGGVYTGELFF	TGTGCCAGCAGCCCCGGGGGTGTTTACACCGGGGAGCTGTTTTTT
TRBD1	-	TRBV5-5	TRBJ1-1	CASSFLTGGNTEAFF	TGTGCCAGCAGCTTCCTAACAGGGGGGAACACTGAAGCTTTCTTT
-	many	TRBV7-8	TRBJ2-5	CASSLKWGQETQYF	TGTGCCAGCAGCTTAAAATGGGGCCAAGAGACCCAGTACTTC
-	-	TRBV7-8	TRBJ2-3	CASIRAGRADTQYF	TGTGCCAGCATCCGGGCGGGAAGGGCAGATACGCAGTATTTT
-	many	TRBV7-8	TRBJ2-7	CASLTEKDGSLISYEQYF	TGTGCCAGCCTCACTGAAAAGGACGGCTCCTTGATCTCCTACGAGCAGTACTTC
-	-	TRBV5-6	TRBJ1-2	CASSSPRRNYGYTF	TGTGCCAGCAGCTCTCCCCGGAGGAACTATGGCTACACCTTC
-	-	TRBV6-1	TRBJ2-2	CASIEWNTGELFF	TGTGCCAGCATCGAATGGAACACCGGGGAGCTGTTTTTT
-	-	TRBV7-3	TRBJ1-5	CASSFTGAGGNQPQHF	TGTGCCAGCAGCTTTACGGGGGCAGGTGGAAATCAGCCCCAGCATTTT
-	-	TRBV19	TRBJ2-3	CASTRLKGLPPDTQYF	TGTGCCAGTACCCGACTCAAGGGACTTCCCCCAGATACGCAGTATTTT
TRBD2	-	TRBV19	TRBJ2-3	CASSRPPGRGRSTDTQYF	TGTGCCAGTAGTAGACCCCCCGGGCGCGGGAGGAGCACAGATACGCAGTATTTT
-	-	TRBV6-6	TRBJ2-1	CASRAGKSYNEQFF	TGTGCCAGCAGGGCCGGGAAATCCTACAATGAGCAGTTCTTC
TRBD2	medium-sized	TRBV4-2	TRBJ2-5	CASSQASGETQYF	TGTGCCAGCAGCCAAGCTAGCGGGGAGACCCAGTACTTC
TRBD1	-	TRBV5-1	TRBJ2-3	CASSAMGEQGLSIRTQYF	TGCGCCAGCAGCGCGATGGGGGAACAGGGGCTGAGCATCCGAACGCAGTATTTT
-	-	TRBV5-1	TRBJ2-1	CASSWRRTSGVGSSYNEQFF	TGCGCCAGCAGCTGGAGGCGGACATCCGGGGTTGGGAGCTCCTACAATGAGCAGTTCTTC
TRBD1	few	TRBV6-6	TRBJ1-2	CASRPTDRGGYGYTF	TGTGCCAGCAGACCAACAGACAGGGGAGGCTATGGCTACACCTTC
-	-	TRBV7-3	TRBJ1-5	CASSLKARGTYSNQPQHF	TGTGCCAGCAGCTTAAAGGCCAGGGGCACGTATAGCAATCAGCCCCAGCATTTT
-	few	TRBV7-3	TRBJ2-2	CASSVTRNTGELFF	TGTGCCAGCAGCGTAACTAGGAACACCGGGGAGCTGTTTTTT
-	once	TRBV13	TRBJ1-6	CASSLVGTAGDNSPLHF	TGTGCCAGCAGCTTAGTGGGGACCGCAGGAGATAATTCACCCCTCCACTTT
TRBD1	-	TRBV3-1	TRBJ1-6	CASSQTQTGKSPLHF	TGTGCCAGCAGCCAAACCCAGACAGGGAAATCACCCCTCCACTTT
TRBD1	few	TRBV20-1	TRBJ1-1	CSARGGNRAAFF	TGCAGTGCCAGGGGGGGAAATAGAGCAGCTTTCTTT
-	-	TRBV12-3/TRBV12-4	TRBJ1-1	CASSFRAGGMNTEAFF	TGTGCCAGCAGTTTTCGGGCAGGCGGTATGAACACTGAAGCTTTCTTT
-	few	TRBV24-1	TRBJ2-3	CATSEPGSDTQYF	TGTGCCACCAGTGAGCCGGGGTCAGATACGCAGTATTTT
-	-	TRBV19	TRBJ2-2	CASSGAGELFF	TGTGCCAGTAGTGGGGCCGGGGAGCTGTTTTTT
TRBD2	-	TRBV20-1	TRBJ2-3	CSRSLAGRGDTQYF	TGCAGCCGATCACTAGCGGGAAGGGGAGATACGCAGTATTTT
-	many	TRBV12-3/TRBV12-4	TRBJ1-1	CASSWGGNTEAFF	TGTGCCAGCAGTTGGGGGGGTAACACTGAAGCTTTCTTT
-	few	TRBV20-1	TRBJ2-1	CSAQEVREFYNEQFF	TGCAGTGCCCAAGAGGTCCGGGAGTTCTACAATGAGCAGTTCTTC
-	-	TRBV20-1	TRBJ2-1	CSALGLSYNEQFF	TGCAGTGCTTTGGGCCTTTCCTACAATGAGCAGTTCTTC
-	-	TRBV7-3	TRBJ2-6	CASRRTLLGSGANVLTF	TGTGCCAGCAGGAGGACCTTACTAGGCTCTGGGGCCAACGTCCTGACTTTC
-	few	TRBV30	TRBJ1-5	CAWSVLDSGQPQHF	TGTGCCTGGAGTGTATTGGACTCTGGACAGCCCCAGCATTTT
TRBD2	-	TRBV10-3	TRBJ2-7	CAISGGGRSSGDEQYF	TGTGCCATCAGTGGTGGCGGGAGGTCCTCCGGGGACGAGCAGTACTTC
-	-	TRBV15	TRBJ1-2	CATSRDKGTFYGYTF	TGTGCCACCAGCAGAGATAAGGGAACCTTCTATGGCTACACCTTC
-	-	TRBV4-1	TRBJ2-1	CASSQEHGDEQFF	TGCGCCAGCAGCCAAGAACACGGTGATGAGCAGTTCTTC
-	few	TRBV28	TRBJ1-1	CASSTPGAGTEAFF	TGTGCCAGCAGTACCCCAGGGGCAGGAACTGAAGCTTTCTTT
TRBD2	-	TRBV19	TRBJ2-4	CASRLAGIQYF	TGTGCCAGTAGACTAGCGGGAATTCAGTACTTC
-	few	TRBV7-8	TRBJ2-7	CASSLGRIGTSSYEQYF	TGTGCCAGCAGCTTAGGCCGTATAGGGACATCCTCCTACGAGCAGTACTTC
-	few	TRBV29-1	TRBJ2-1	CSVDGRGTYNEQFF	TGCAGCGTTGACGGCAGGGGAACCTACAATGAGCAGTTCTTC
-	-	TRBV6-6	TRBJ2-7	CASSRIEAFASYEQYF	TGTGCCAGCAGTAGGATCGAGGCGTTCGCCTCCTACGAGCAGTACTTC
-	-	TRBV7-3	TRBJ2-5	CASSLAGSGETQYF	TGTGCCAGCAGCTTAGCCGGGAGTGGTGAGACCCAGTACTTC
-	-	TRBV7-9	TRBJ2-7	CASSPRSGVLGYEQYF	TGTGCCAGCAGCCCAAGGAGCGGAGTCCTGGGGTACGAGCAGTACTTC
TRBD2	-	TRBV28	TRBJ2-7	CASSTSGKREQYF	TGTGCCAGCAGTACTAGCGGGAAGAGGGAGCAGTACTTC
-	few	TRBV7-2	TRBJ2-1	CASSLEWRAIFGNEQFF	TGTGCCAGCAGCCTGGAATGGAGAGCAATCTTCGGAAATGAGCAGTTCTTC
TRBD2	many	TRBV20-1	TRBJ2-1	CSAGLAGGPGEQFF	TGCAGTGCTGGACTAGCGGGAGGGCCGGGTGAGCAGTTCTTC
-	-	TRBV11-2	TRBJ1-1	CASSQFAELEAFF	TGTGCCAGCAGCCAGTTCGCAGAATTAGAAGCTTTCTTT
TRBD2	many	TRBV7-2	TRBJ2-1	CASSMTSGRLYEQFF	TGTGCCAGCAGCATGACTAGCGGGAGGCTCTATGAGCAGTTCTTC
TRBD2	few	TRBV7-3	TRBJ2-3	CASSSGLASDTQYF	TGTGCCAGCAGCTCAGGACTAGCGTCAGATACGCAGTATTTT
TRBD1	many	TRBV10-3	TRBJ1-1	CAIRPGGGTEAFF	TGTGCCATCAGGCCTGGAGGGGGCACCGAAGCTTTCTTT
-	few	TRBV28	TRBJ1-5	CASSHLKQGSNQPQHF	TGTGCCAGCAGTCATCTCAAACAGGGTTCCAATCAGCCCCAGCATTTT
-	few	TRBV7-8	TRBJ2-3	CASSSAQGRNTDTQYF	TGTGCCAGCAGCTCGGCACAGGGGAGGAACACAGATACGCAGTATTTT
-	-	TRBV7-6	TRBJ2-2	CASSLKGGRLVELFF	TGTGCCAGCAGCCTCAAAGGAGGGAGATTAGTGGAGCTGTTTTTT
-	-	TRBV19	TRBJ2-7	CASSRSGREYEQYF	TGTGCCAGTAGCCGCTCTGGACGTGAGTACGAGCAGTACTTC
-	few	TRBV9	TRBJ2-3	CASSAAGSTDTQYF	TGTGCCAGCAGCGCCGCCGGGAGCACAGATACGCAGTATTTT
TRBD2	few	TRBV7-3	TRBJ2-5	CASSIGPSGGETQYF	TGTGCCAGCAGCATCGGGCCCAGCGGGGGAGAGACCCAGTACTTC
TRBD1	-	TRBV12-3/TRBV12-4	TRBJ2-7	CASSFPDRDLSEQYF	TGTGCCAGCAGTTTCCCCGACAGGGATTTATCCGAGCAGTACTTC
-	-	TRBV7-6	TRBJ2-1	CASSLGDLTGNEQFF	TGTGCCAGCAGCTTAGGGGACCTTACAGGCAATGAGCAGTTCTTC